The 3 T cell receptor beta chains in this list originate from one sample, sequenced in a study of siplizumab effects on memory and regulatory T cells. The data were produced by immunoSEQ multiplex PCR, yet TCRdb's version contains in-frame clones alone and is incomplete. The table records roughly 120,000 clones, approximately 94% of them present only once. The sequenced material came from non-Treg CD4+ T cells sorted from blood. The receptors stem from a human donor in good health.

V is TRBV18 and J is TRBJ2-7; no clear D gene. Trimming took off 0 bases at V and 1 base at J, with 10 bases between the two ends. The CDR3 is 15 amino acids. The V gene's germline CDR1 is KGHSH and CDR2 LQKENI. CDR3 protein: CASSPPLARSYEQYF. CDR3 nucleotides: TGTGCCAGCTCACCACCGTTGGCGCGATCCTACGAGCAGTACTTC.

This sequence joins TRBV4-1 and TRBJ2-4, with 11 nucleotides matching TRBD2. The CDR3 spans 17 residues. J gave up 5 bases and V 1 base, and 7 bases lay outside the gene matches. Germline V gives CDR1 MGHRA, CDR2 YSYEKL. CDR3: CASSQGLAGIIQNIQYF. The CDR3 DNA reads TGCGCCAGCAGCCAAGGACTAGCGGGGATCATTCAAAACATTCAGTACTTC.

The chain joins TRBV7-6 to TRBJ2-3, with TRBD2 matching 14 bases. CDR1 is SGHVS, CDR2 FNYEAQ, per germline. After removal of 5 bases from V and 3 bases from J, the junction contained 10 bases not matched to a gene. This CDR3 is built from 18 residues. For the CDR3, the DNA is TGTGCCAGCAGCCCGAGACTAGCGGGGGGGCCGAAAACAGATACGCAGTATTTT. Residues: CASSPRLAGGPKTDTQYF. The variable domain in full, with the rest retrieved from reference TRBV7-6 and TRBJ2-3, is GAGVSQSPRYKVTKRGQDVALRCDPISGHVSLYWYRQALGQGPEFLTYFNYEAQQDKSGLPNDRFSAERPEGSISTLTIQRTEQRDSAMYRCASSPRLAGGPKTDTQYFGPGTRLTVL.